The entry that follows covers one T cell receptor (beta chain) sequence. The target of this receptor is not known. No much larger clone exists at a distance of one base, and base qualities are not known. The record originates from a study of cytomegalovirus exposure and HLA in healthy donors (dated by TCRdb to 2016 to 2017). Study-level background: An earlier analysis of several hundred of the donors reported 250 to 300 Gb of sequence data and 117 million unique TCR beta sequences obtained from 180 million or so T cells. Roughly 300 gigabases of sequencing data and around 87 million unique TCR sequences were included in an early release covering about 700 HLA-typed donors. The genetic ancestry cluster associated with self-reported Caucasian donors included roughly 84% of the approximately 410 genotyped donors. The study was designed to test whether signatures of past pathogen exposure could be identified by cataloging public T cell receptors. The study used immunosequencing to profile the T cell repertoires of 666 subjects and linked those repertoires to cytomegalovirus serostatus. Besides the first cohort of some 670 subjects, a separate validation cohort made up of some 110 different subjects was used. To predict cytomegalovirus infection status, the study combined high-throughput TCR immunosequencing, statistical association of individual TCRs with disease status, and machine learning. To study patterns of TCR occurrence, a later analysis re-analyzed previously published TCR beta repertoires from 700 or so donors and added high-resolution HLA genotyping. In the later analysis, no new phenotypic data were used to find candidate immune exposures; instead, reliance was placed on TCR beta sequences and their occurrence across donors. To decide whether each TCR beta V gene segment behaved as functional or pseudogenic, an earlier analysis of fewer than 750 of the donors relied on high-throughput TCR beta sequencing. Alongside the repertoire data, information on donor age, sex, ethnicity and CMV serostatus was compiled. Genome-wide SNP genotypes for about three fifths of the roughly 670 donors were used in a later genetic analysis, which treated that subset as a discovery cohort. All discovery cohort repertoires had been generated using a single sequencing platform. HLA typing included class I and class II loci at four-digit resolution. Typing coverage differed by locus: A, B, C, DRB1 and DQB1 were typed in roughly 620-630 donors, DQA1 in roughly 500, DPA1 in 600 to 610, and DPB1 in roughly 450. Because of strong linkage in the cohort, roughly five DR-DQ haplotypes were treated as single units for association and clustering. Among 350 to 400 genotyped donors of the cohort, an average of about 240,000 unique TCR beta nucleotide sequences were sequenced per donor, around 18% of them non-productive.

The germline V end is reduced by 3 bases and the J end by 2 bases; junction bases left unmatched: 7. The CDR3 measures 17 amino acids from cysteine to phenylalanine. The only DNA kept is the CDR3, 51 bases in frame from the first base. In the germline V gene, CDR1 corresponds to SGHRS and CDR2 to YFSETQ. Results the study describes overall, beyond this receptor: A cluster of highly shared sequence variants was judged likely to be a technical artifact of the sequencing pipeline. A further reported finding was that TCR beta sequences accurately predicted the HLA-A and HLA-B alleles for most subjects in the first cohort. In the study, approximately 160 TCR beta chains were listed as associated with cytomegalovirus. Seventeen rarely observed V segments, including chromosome 9 orphons, were excluded from the earlier analysis of a few hundred of the donors because counts were too low. The presence/absence analyses assumed that sequencing depth was roughly uniform across donors, and that assumption may not be true. In vitro tests confirmed that three of the cytomegalovirus-associated TCR beta chains recognize cytomegalovirus antigens. When HLA alleles, especially DR and DQ, strongly co-occurred, attributing TCR associations to individual alleles was difficult. A later analysis found that most CMV-associated TCR beta chains appeared HLA-restricted, with HLA associations seemingly driven largely by CMV exposure. Some IMGT-functional V segments, including TRBV6-2 and TRBV6-3, could not be distinguished by the 87-base-pair reads and were therefore excluded. Most TCR sequences were observed very rarely across donors, whereas some public TCRs were present in many individuals. In a later analysis, TCR association rates were found to vary across HLA loci, with the most associated TCRs seen for DRB1 alleles and the fewest for HLA-C alleles. The classifier was reported to diagnose cytomegalovirus status with high specificity and sensitivity in both the original cohort and the validation cohort. Correlated functional status among segregating V segments might reflect linkage disequilibrium, but an unknown experimental factor could not be ruled out. In a later analysis, several top co-occurrence clusters were reported to appear linked to parvovirus B19, influenza, CMV and Epstein-Barr virus. A later analysis found that HLA-associated TCR beta chains were more clonally expanded and had lower generation probabilities than equally common non-associated chains. In this cohort, only TCR beta chains were sequenced, and detectable features were limited by the absence of alpha or paired-chain data. For the cohort, immune exposure information was limited to CMV serostatus. In an earlier analysis of about 540 of the donors, most TCR beta V segments were observed in productive rearrangements about 90% or about 30% of the time, broadly matching IMGT annotations. The authors suggested that the approach could potentially be extended to other disease states and immunological phenotypes. Compared with the roughly 700-donor mean, donors in an Asian-associated ancestry cluster had fewer N-insertions in productive TCRs, according to a later genetic analysis. Because HLA typing was unavailable for some donors at each locus, only the typed subset was used in association tests. At a false discovery rate of 0.05, a later analysis linked 15,000 to 20,000 TCR beta sequences to specific HLA alleles. V-gene and J-gene trimming of TCR beta chains was associated with a missense DCLRE1C variant in a later genetic analysis, and the association was replicated in an independent cohort.

In total, 600 or so healthy bone marrow donors made up the cohort. At the time of sampling, all cohort members were nominally healthy, though unrecorded immune exposures were likely present. The donor tested CMV seropositive, placing the donor among the 289 seropositive members of the cohort. A peripheral blood sample was collected from each donor, and TCR beta sequencing was performed on peripheral blood mononuclear cells. Genomic DNA was extracted from the blood cell samples with the Qiagen DNeasy Blood Extraction Kit. Libraries came from the immunoSEQ multiplex PCR assay. For the multiplex PCR, a mixture combining 60 forward primers for TCR Vbeta segments and 13 reverse primers for TCR Jbeta segments was used. The CDR3 region of rearranged TCR beta genes was amplified from genomic DNA by a multiplex PCR assay. The amplified TCR beta libraries were sequenced on the Illumina HiSeq System as 87-base-pair reads. As for the authors' bioinformatics: A later analysis tallied tens of millions of unique TCR beta chains across the 700 or so repertoires, and some 10 million of those chains were shared by two or more donors. Raw reads were error-corrected and collapsed into unique sequences with a nearest-neighbor algorithm that merged closely related sequences to remove PCR and sequencing errors. To assign V, D and J gene segments, CDR3 sequences were aligned to IMGT reference sequences. For a sequence to be retained, at least a six-nucleotide match to both a V gene segment and a J gene segment was required. A rearrangement was called productive if the CDR3 had no stop codons and remained in frame with V and J, and every other rearrangement was called non-productive. CDR3 was defined according to IMGT convention as the region running from the second conserved V-encoded cysteine to the conserved J-encoded phenylalanine. The earlier analysis of 500 to 650 of the donors excluded any sequence lacking an unambiguous match to a single V gene segment. In an earlier analysis of 587 of the donors, V segments were called functional above 56.7% productive rearrangements and were called segregating when the between-donor standard deviation exceeded 5%. A statistical classification framework was developed to diagnose cytomegalovirus status using the catalog of TCR beta chain sequences. In a later analysis, V and J genes were assigned by comparing TCR nucleotide sequences against IMGT/GENE-DB human TR gene sequences. The TCRdist pipeline was used in a later analysis to assign CDR3 sequences and most-parsimonious VDJ recombination scenarios. In a later analysis, each TCR beta chain was defined by its CDR3 amino acid sequence together with its V-gene family, and reads lacking a unique V-gene family were excluded. In a later analysis, approximately 640 highly shared, low-generation-probability nucleotide sequences were removed to address suspected cross-contamination and a sequencing artifact. In a later analysis, a clonal expansion index was calculated for each public chain from normalized within-repertoire ranks of inferred template counts. A later analysis computed generation probabilities with a VDJ recombination model fitted to out-of-frame rearrangements, and checked the results against IGoR. In a later analysis, TCR-TCR, TCR-HLA and TCR-CMV co-occurrence was scored with hypergeometric tests, and a repertoire-size bias correction was applied to TCR pairs. A later analysis estimated false discovery rates by permuting HLA or CMV assignments 20 times. In a later analysis, co-occurring TCRs were grouped with DBSCAN, and TCRdist sequence similarity was added when clustering was performed within HLA-allele-positive subsets. Co-occurrence clustering excluded repertoires with fewer than 30,000 or more than 120,000 public chains, plus five with anomalous nucleotide sharing. The immuneACCESS repertoire file appears here via TCRdb, limited to in-frame rearrangements. These files lack a portion of the clones; in checked studies, under half of the deficit traces to unresolved V genes, and the cause of the others is not known. V, J and clone size are those of that table, while D and trimming were read from the DNA. In all, the sample holds 190,000 or so clones, and around 79% of those were seen once. More than 0.35% of the sample rests with the top ten.

The sequencing input was PBMCs. The source is a male donor in good health and CMV-seropositive. The chain joins TRBV5-1 to TRBJ2-1, and 11 bases in between align with TRBD2. The bases are TGCGCCAGCAGCTCCTCTCCGGGACTAGCGGCCTACAATGAGCAGTTCTTC. This translates into CASSSSPGLAAYNEQFF.